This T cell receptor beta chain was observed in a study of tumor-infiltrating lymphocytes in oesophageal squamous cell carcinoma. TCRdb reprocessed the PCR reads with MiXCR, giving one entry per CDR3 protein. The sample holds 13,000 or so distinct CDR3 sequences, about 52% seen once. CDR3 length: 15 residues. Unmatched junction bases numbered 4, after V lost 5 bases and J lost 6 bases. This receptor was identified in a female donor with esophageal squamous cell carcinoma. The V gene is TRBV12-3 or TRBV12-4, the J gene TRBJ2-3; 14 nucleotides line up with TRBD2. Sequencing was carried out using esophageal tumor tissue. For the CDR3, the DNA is TGTGCCAGCAGTCCGACTAGCGGGGGGGGCGATACGCAGTATTTT. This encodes CASSPTSGGGDTQYF.